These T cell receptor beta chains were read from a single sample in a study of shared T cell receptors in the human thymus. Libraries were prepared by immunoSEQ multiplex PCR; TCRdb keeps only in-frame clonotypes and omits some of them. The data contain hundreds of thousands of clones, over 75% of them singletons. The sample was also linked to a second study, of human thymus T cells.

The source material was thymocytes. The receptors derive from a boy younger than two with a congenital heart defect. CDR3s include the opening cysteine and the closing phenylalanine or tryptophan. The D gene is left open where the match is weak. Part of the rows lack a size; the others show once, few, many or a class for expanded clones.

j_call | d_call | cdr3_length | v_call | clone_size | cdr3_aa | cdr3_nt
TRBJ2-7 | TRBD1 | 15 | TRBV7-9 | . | CASSLAGQGSYEQYF | TGTGCCAGCAGCTTAGCGGGACAGGGATCCTACGAGCAGTACTTC
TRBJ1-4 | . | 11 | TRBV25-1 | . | CASGALAKLFF | TGTGCCAGCGGGGCCCTTGCAAAACTGTTTTTT
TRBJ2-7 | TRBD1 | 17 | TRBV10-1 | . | CASRPGQGPRSSYEQYF | TGCGCCAGCAGACCGGGACAGGGGCCCAGGAGCTCCTACGAGCAGTACTTC
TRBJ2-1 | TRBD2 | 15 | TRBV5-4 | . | CASSSFSGGNNEQFF | TGTGCCAGCAGCTCATTTAGCGGGGGGAACAATGAGCAGTTCTTC
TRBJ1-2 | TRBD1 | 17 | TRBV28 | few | CASSSRQGKTLNYGYTF | TGTGCCAGCAGTTCTCGACAGGGAAAAACGCTGAACTATGGCTACACCTTC
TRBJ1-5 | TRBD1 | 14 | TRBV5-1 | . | CASSSTGARQPQHF | TGCGCCAGCAGCTCCACAGGGGCCAGGCAGCCCCAGCATTTT
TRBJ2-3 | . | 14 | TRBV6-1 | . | CASYADPRADTQYF | TGTGCCAGCTATGCCGATCCCCGGGCAGATACGCAGTATTTT
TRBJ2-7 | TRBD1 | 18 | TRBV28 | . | CASSFGTGNATRRYEQYF | TGTGCCAGCAGTTTTGGGACAGGGAATGCCACTAGGCGTTACGAGCAGTACTTC
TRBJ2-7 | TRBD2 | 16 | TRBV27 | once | CASSELTSGPNYEQYF | TGTGCCAGCAGTGAACTGACTAGCGGGCCCAACTACGAGCAGTACTTC
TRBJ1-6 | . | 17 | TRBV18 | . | CASSPTGMSSYNSPLHF | TGTGCCAGCTCACCAACAGGGATGAGCTCCTATAATTCACCCCTCCACTTT
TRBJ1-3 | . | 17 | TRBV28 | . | CASSSPPSGYVGNTIYF | TGTGCCAGCAGTTCCCCCCCGTCCGGGTACGTTGGAAACACCATATATTTT
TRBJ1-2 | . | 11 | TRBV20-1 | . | CSARQVYGYTF | TGCAGTGCGCGACAGGTTTATGGCTACACCTTC
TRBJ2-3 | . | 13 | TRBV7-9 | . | CASSDKTERSMYF | TGTGCCAGCAGCGATAAAACTGAGAGGTCCATGTATTTT
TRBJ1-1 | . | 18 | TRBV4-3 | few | CASSQGGLGDFMNTEAFF | TGCGCCAGCAGCCAAGGGGGGCTGGGGGATTTTATGAACACTGAAGCTTTCTTT
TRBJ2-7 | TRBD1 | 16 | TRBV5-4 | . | CASSSPAGTGVVEQYF | TGTGCCAGCAGCTCACCCGCCGGGACAGGGGTCGTCGAGCAGTACTTC
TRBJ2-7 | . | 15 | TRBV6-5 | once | CASSYRGRLNEEQYF | TGTGCCAGCAGTTACCGCGGCCGTCTGAACGAGGAGCAGTACTTC
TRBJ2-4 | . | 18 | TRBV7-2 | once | CASSAHHFEQGVGNIQYF | TGTGCCAGCAGCGCTCATCACTTCGAACAGGGAGTCGGAAACATTCAGTACTTC
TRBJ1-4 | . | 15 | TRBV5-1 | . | CASSNQGGSNEKLFF | TGCGCCAGCAGCAATCAAGGGGGATCCAATGAAAAACTGTTTTTT
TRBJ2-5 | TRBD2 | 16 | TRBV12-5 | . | CASGSSSGRPQETQYF | TGTGCTAGTGGTTCCTCTAGCGGGAGGCCCCAAGAGACCCAGTACTTC
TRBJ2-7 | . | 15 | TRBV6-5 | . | CASTPPRAGTHEQYF | TGTGCCAGCACCCCTCCCAGGGCGGGAACCCACGAGCAGTACTTC
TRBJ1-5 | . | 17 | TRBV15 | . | CATSKAVTVNSNQPQHF | TGTGCCACCAGCAAGGCGGTGACAGTTAATAGCAATCAGCCCCAGCATTTT
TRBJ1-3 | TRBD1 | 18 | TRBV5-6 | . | CASSSPGQVLHSGNTIYF | TGTGCCAGCAGCTCTCCGGGACAGGTCCTCCACTCTGGAAACACCATATATTTT
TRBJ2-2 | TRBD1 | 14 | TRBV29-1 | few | CSVGPGTGTGELFF | TGCAGCGTTGGACCGGGGACAGGCACCGGGGAGCTGTTTTTT
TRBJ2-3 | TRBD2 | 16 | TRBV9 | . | CASSDPSGGHTDTQYF | TGTGCCAGCAGCGACCCTAGCGGGGGGCACACAGATACGCAGTATTTT
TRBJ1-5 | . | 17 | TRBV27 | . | CASSLRGGRGGNQPQHF | TGTGCCAGCAGTTTACGGGGGGGCAGAGGTGGCAATCAGCCCCAGCATTTT
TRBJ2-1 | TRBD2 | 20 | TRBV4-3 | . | CASSQEFRTSEPSSYNEQFF | TGCGCCAGCAGCCAAGAGTTCCGGACTAGTGAGCCCAGCTCCTACAATGAGCAGTTCTTC
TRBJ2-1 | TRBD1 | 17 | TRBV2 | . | CASSATAGTESYNEQFF | TGTGCCAGCAGTGCAACTGCCGGGACAGAGTCCTACAATGAGCAGTTCTTC
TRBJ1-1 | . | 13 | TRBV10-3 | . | CAISPRGNTEAFF | TGTGCCATCAGTCCACGGGGGAACACTGAAGCTTTCTTT
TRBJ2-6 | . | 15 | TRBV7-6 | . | CASSGRVPGANVLTF | TGTGCCAGCAGCGGCAGGGTCCCTGGGGCCAACGTCCTGACTTTC
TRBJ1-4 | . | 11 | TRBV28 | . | CASRGGEKLFF | TGTGCCAGCCGTGGAGGGGAAAAACTGTTTTTT
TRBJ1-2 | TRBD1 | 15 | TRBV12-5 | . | CASGFGAGGESGYTF | TGTGCTAGTGGTTTTGGGGCAGGGGGCGAGAGTGGCTACACCTTC
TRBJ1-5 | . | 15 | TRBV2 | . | CASSARDIGNQPQHF | TGTGCCAGCAGTGCGAGGGACATTGGGAATCAGCCCCAGCATTTT
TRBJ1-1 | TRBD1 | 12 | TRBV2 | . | CARTGPNTEAFF | TGTGCCAGGACAGGGCCGAACACTGAAGCTTTCTTT
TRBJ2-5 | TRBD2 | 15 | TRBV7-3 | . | CASSPGLAGMETQYF | TGTGCCAGCAGCCCGGGACTAGCGGGGATGGAGACCCAGTACTTC
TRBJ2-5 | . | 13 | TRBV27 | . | CASSYSTFETQYF | TGTGCCAGCAGTTATTCGACTTTCGAGACCCAGTACTTC
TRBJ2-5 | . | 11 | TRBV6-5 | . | CASSPGGTQYF | TGTGCCAGCAGCCCCGGAGGGACCCAGTACTTC
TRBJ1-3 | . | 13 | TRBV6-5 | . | CASSLSSGNTIYF | TGTGCCAGCTCTCTATCCTCTGGAAACACCATATATTTT
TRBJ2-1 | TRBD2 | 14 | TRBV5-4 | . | CASSLPGLAGWWFF | TGTGCCAGCAGCTTGCCGGGACTAGCGGGATGGTGGTTCTTC
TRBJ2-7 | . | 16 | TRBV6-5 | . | CASSYSGRRGTYEQYF | TGTGCCAGCAGTTACTCGGGGCGCAGGGGCACCTACGAGCAGTACTTC
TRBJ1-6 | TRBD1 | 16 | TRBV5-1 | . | CASSLAIQGDNSPLHF | TGCGCCAGCAGCTTGGCAATTCAGGGGGATAATTCACCCCTCCACTTT
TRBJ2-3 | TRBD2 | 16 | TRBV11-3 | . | CASSLGSGGREDTQYF | TGTGCCAGCAGCTTAGGAAGCGGGGGCCGCGAAGATACGCAGTATTTT
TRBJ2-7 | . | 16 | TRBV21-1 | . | CASSRRAGGLYYEQYF | TGTGCCAGCAGCCGTCGAGCGGGGGGCTTGTACTACGAGCAGTACTTC
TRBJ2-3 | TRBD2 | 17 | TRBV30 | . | CAWRPPGRGGDTDTQYF | TGTGCCTGGAGACCTCCAGGGCGGGGGGGCGACACAGATACGCAGTATTTT
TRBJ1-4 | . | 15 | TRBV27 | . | CASRAGTRTNEKLFF | TGTGCCAGCAGGGCGGGGACGCGAACTAATGAAAAACTGTTTTTT
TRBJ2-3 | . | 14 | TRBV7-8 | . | CASSLEEGTDTQYF | TGTGCCAGCAGCTTAGAAGAGGGAACAGATACGCAGTATTTT
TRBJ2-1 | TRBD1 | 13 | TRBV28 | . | CASSLQGRDEQFF | TGTGCCAGCAGTCTACAGGGGCGCGATGAGCAGTTCTTC
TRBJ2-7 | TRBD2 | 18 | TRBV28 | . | CASSPRGTSGGERYEQYF | TGTGCCAGCAGTCCGCGCGGGACTAGCGGAGGAGAGCGCTACGAGCAGTACTTC
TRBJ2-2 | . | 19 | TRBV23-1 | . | CASSQSPLGQPANTGELFF | TGCGCCAGCAGTCAATCGCCCCTCGGACAGCCCGCGAACACCGGGGAGCTGTTTTTT
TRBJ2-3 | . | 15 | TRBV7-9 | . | CASSPAPNGPDTQYF | TGTGCCAGCAGCCCTGCGCCTAATGGTCCAGATACGCAGTATTTT
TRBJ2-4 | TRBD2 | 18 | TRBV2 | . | CASSERAREALAKNIQYF | TGTGCCAGCAGTGAACGGGCGCGGGAGGCCCTAGCCAAAAACATTCAGTACTTC
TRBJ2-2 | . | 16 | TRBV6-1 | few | CASSEFQTTNTGELFF | TGTGCCAGCAGTGAATTTCAGACAACGAACACCGGGGAGCTGTTTTTT
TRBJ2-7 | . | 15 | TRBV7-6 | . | CASSLGLPGGYEQYF | TGTGCCAGCAGCCTTGGACTGCCCGGGGGCTACGAGCAGTACTTC
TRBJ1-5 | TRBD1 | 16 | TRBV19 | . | CASSIDRVGVNQPQHF | TGTGCCAGTAGTATCGACAGGGTGGGGGTAAATCAGCCCCAGCATTTT
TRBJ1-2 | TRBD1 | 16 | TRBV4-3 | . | CASSPRRQGSDYGYTF | TGCGCCAGCAGCCCCAGGCGACAGGGGAGTGACTATGGCTACACCTTC
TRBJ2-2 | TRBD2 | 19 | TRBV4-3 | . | CASSQGDGLAEANTGELFF | TGCGCCAGCAGCCAAGGGGACGGCCTAGCGGAGGCGAACACCGGGGAGCTGTTTTTT
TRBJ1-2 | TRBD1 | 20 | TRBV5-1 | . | CASSASYRDRAFKSNYGYTF | TGCGCCAGCAGCGCGTCTTATCGGGACAGGGCCTTTAAGTCTAACTATGGCTACACCTTC
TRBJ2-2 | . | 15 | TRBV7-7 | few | CASSLPRVDTGELFF | TGTGCTAGCAGCTTACCCAGGGTGGACACCGGGGAGCTGTTTTTT
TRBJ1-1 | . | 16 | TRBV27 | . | CASSHRQVRTNTEAFF | TGTGCCAGCAGTCATCGACAGGTCCGAACGAACACTGAAGCTTTCTTT
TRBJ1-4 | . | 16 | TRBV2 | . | CASSERQGNSNEKLFF | TGTGCCAGCAGTGAGAGGCAGGGGAATTCTAATGAAAAACTGTTTTTT
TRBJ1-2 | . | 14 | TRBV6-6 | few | CASAYAGSNYGYTF | TGTGCCAGCGCCTATGCGGGCTCTAACTATGGCTACACCTTC